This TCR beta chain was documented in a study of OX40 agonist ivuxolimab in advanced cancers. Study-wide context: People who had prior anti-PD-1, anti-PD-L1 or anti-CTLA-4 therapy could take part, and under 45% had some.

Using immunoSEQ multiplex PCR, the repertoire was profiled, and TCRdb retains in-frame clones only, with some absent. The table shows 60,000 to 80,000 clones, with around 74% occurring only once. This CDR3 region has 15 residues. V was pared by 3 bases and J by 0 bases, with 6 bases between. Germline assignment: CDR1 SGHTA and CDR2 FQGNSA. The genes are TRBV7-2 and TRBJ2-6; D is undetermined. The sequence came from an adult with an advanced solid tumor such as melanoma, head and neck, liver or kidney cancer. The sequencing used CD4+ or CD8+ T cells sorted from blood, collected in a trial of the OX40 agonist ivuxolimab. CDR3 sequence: CASSFSFSGANVLTF. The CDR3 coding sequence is TGTGCCAGCAGCTTTAGCTTCTCTGGGGCCAACGTCCTGACTTTC. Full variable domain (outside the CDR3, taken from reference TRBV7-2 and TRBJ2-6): GAGVSQSPSNKVTEKGKDVELRCDPISGHTALYWYRQSLGQGLEFLIYFQGNSAPDKSGLPSDRFSAERTGGSVSTLTIQRTQQEDSAVYLCASSFSFSGANVLTFGAGSRLTVL.